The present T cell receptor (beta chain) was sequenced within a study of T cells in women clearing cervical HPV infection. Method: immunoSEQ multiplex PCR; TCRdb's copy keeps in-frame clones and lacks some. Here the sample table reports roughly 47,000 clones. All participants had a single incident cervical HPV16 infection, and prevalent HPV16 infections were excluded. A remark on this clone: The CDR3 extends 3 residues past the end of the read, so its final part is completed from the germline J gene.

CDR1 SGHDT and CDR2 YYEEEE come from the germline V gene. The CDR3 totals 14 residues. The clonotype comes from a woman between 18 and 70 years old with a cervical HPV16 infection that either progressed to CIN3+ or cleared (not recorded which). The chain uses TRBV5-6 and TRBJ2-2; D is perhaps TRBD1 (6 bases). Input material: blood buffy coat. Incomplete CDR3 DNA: TGTGCCAGCAGCTTACAGGGTGGGGGTGAAAAG. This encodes CASSLQGGGEK. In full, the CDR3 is CASSLQGGGEKLFF.